These 29 T cell receptor beta chains were all obtained from the same sample, sequenced in a study of T cell responses to AZD1222 COVID-19 vaccine. Clones were sequenced by immunoSEQ multiplex PCR, and TCRdb holds only the in-frame ones, with some missing. The table lists tens of thousands of clones, 80% to 90% of them singletons. Source: peripheral blood, taken on day 0 of MenACWY control vaccination. Every receptor here comes from an adult in good health.

The chain joins TRBV5-5 to TRBJ1-4; 8 positions agree with TRBD1. Trimming cost V 3 bases and J 8 bases; bases outside gene matches: 9. CDR3 length: 15 residues. Germline lookup yields CDR1 SGHKS and CDR2 YYEKEE (reference sequence). The DNA for the CDR3 is TGTGCCAGCAGCTGGAAACAGGGGGTAGAGGAAAAACTGTTTTTT. It translates to CASSWKQGVEEKLFF.

The chain employs TRBV30 and TRBJ2-7, with TRBD1 matching 8 bases. The CDR3 is made up of 12 amino acids. Per germline, CDR1 GTSNPN and CDR2 SVGIG (reference sequence). V dropped 2 bases and J dropped 7; count of bases not matched to a gene: 4. DNA of the CDR3: TGTGCCTGGAGTCTCTGGACAGGGGAGCAGTACTTC. It codes for CAWSLWTGEQYF.

J is TRBJ1-2 and V is TRBV7-2; no clear D gene. Between the trimmed V and J ends, which lost 1 base and 0 bases, there was a span of 9 bases. CDR3 length: 15 amino acids. Germline CDR1 reads SGHTA; CDR2 reads FQGNSA. Here the CDR3 reads CASSLEGTANYGYTF. The CDR3 coding sequence is TGTGCCAGCAGCTTAGAAGGAACAGCTAACTATGGCTACACCTTC.

This clone showed up just a few times. This chain links TRBV30 with TRBJ1-2; D is ambiguous. Germline values: CDR1 GTSNPN, CDR2 SVGIG (reference sequence). Trimming stripped 4 bases from V and 2 bases from J, with 8 bases between. The length of the CDR3 is 12 residues. CDR3: CAWTMGNYGYTF. The CDR3 DNA follows: TGTGCCTGGACAATGGGCAACTATGGCTACACCTTC. The variable domain in full, completed from reference TRBV30 and TRBJ1-2, reads SQTIHQWPATLVQPVGSPLSLECTVEGTSNPNLYWYRQAAGRGLQLLFYSVGIGQISSEVPQNLSASRPQDRQFILSSKKLLLSDSGFYLCAWTMGNYGYTFGSGTRLTVV.

The gene calls are TRBV2 and TRBJ1-2; 10 bases match TRBD1. Per the germline V gene, CDR1 is SNHLY and CDR2 is FYNNEI. The CDR3 extends over 14 amino acids. V lost 6 bases, J lost 6 bases, and 7 bases stayed unmatched. CDR3 DNA: TGTGCCAGCAGAACGACAGGGGGCGGCCATGGCTACACCTTC. It translates to CASRTTGGGHGYTF.

V and J are TRBV29-1 and TRBJ1-2, with D perhaps matching TRBD1 (6 bases). Germline CDR1 is SQVTM and CDR2 is ANQGSEA. This CDR3 is 13 amino acids long. Trimming cost V 6 bases and J 7 bases, with 18 bases left between them. The DNA for the CDR3 is TGCAGCGTCGACCAGGGGTTTGGGAGTGGCTACACCTTC. It translates to CSVDQGFGSGYTF.

The sample holds one count of this clone. This chain links TRBV6-6 with TRBJ2-4, with D possibly TRBD2 on 6 matching bases. V lost 6 bases, J lost 4 bases, and 19 bases lay in between. This CDR3 region has 16 residues. Per the germline V gene, CDR1 is MNHNY and CDR2 is SVGAGI (reference sequence). DNA of the CDR3: TGTGCCAGCAGCCGCCGGGATAATGGGGGGAAAAACATTCAGTACTTC. Translating it yields CASSRRDNGGKNIQYF.

This chain joins TRBV19 and TRBJ2-2; 8 nucleotides match TRBD1. The CDR3 extends over 15 amino acids. With 6 bases clipped from V and 6 bases from J, the junction kept 9 bases outside the gene matches. Germline lookup yields CDR1 LNHDA and CDR2 SQIVND (reference sequence). CDR3 coding DNA: TGTGCCAGTAGGGCGACAGGGGCGAGGGCCGGGGAGCTGTTTTTT. It is translated as CASRATGARAGELFF.

V and J are TRBV19 and TRBJ2-6, with TRBD1 matching over 8 bases. V lost 5 bases and J lost 4; bases outside the gene matches: 10. CDR1 LNHDA and CDR2 SQIVND come from the germline V gene (reference sequence). CDR3 length: 17 amino acids. CDR3 residues: CASSPSRDRPGANVLTF. In nucleotides, the CDR3 is TGTGCCAGTAGTCCGTCCCGGGACAGGCCCGGGGCCAACGTCCTGACTTTC.

V is TRBV9 and J is TRBJ2-5, with 7 bases fitting TRBD2. CDR3 size: 15 residues. In germline, CDR1 is SGDLS, CDR2 YYNGEE. The ends lost 0 bases at V and 5 bases at J; junction bases unmatched: 7. The CDR3 sequence is CASSVDASGRETQYF. CDR3 coding DNA: TGTGCCAGCAGCGTAGATGCTAGCGGTCGGGAGACCCAGTACTTC.

V is TRBV7-2 and J is TRBJ1-2, with 7 bases that match TRBD1. Germline CDR1 is SGHTA and CDR2 is FQGNSA. This CDR3 spans 14 amino acids. V lost 5 bases to trimming and J lost 3 bases; unmatched junction nucleotides: 6. CDR3 coding DNA: TGTGCCAGCAGCCCTGAGACAGGGCACTATGGCTACACCTTC. Residues: CASSPETGHYGYTF. The full variable domain, in which reference TRBV7-2 and TRBJ1-2 provide the parts outside the CDR3, is GAGVSQSPSNKVTEKGKDVELRCDPISGHTALYWYRQSLGQGLEFLIYFQGNSAPDKSGLPSDRFSAERTGGSVSTLTIQRTQQEDSAVYLCASSPETGHYGYTFGSGTRLTVV.

This sequence joins TRBV21-1 and TRBJ1-1. TRBV21-1 represents a pseudogene. The CDR3 runs to 10 residues. CDR3 sequence reads: CASSAMGAFF. The CDR3 DNA follows: TGTGCCAGCAGCGCTATGGGTGCTTTCTTT.

The chain combines TRBV9 with TRBJ1-1; D unresolved. Germline lookup yields CDR1 SGDLS and CDR2 YYNGEE. CDR3 length equals 14 residues. The V gene lost 0 bases and the J gene lost 3 bases, with 9 bases spanning the gap. DNA of the CDR3: TGTGCCAGCAGCGTAGTCCGGTACGACACTGAAGCTTTCTTT. Its translation: CASSVVRYDTEAFF.

The chain links TRBV5-4 to TRBJ2-7, with TRBD1 identical over 8 bases. V was clipped by 4 bases and J by 3 bases; unmatched bases: 3. Germline lookup yields CDR1 SGHNT and CDR2 YYREEE (reference sequence). The CDR3 sequence is 13 residues long. CDR3: CASSIQGGYEQYF. Written as DNA, the CDR3 is TGTGCCAGCAGCATACAGGGGGGCTACGAGCAGTACTTC.

This chain links TRBV5-3 with TRBJ1-4, with D maybe TRBD1 (6 bases). TRBV5-3 is placed among ORFs of uncertain function. The V end lost 10 bases, the J end lost 2 bases, and 18 bases lay between the germline ends. The CDR3 spans 15 residues. CDR3 amino acids: CALILGGSTNEKLFF. The CDR3 DNA reads TGTGCCCTGATACTAGGGGGATCCACTAATGAAAAACTGTTTTTT.

The V gene is TRBV5-1, the J gene TRBJ1-4; no clear D gene. The V end lost 0 bases, the J end lost 8 bases, and 20 bases lay between the germline ends. Germline loops: CDR1 SGHRS, CDR2 YFSETQ. The CDR3 has 17 residues. CDR3 in amino acids: CASSLEATLGGLEKLFF. Here the CDR3 DNA reads TGCGCCAGCAGCTTGGAAGCGACGCTGGGAGGGTTGGAAAAACTGTTTTTT. Together with reference TRBV5-1 and TRBJ1-4, the CDR3 gives the full variable domain: KAGVTQTPRYLIKTRGQQVTLSCSPISGHRSVSWYQQTPGQGLQFLFEYFSETQRNKGNFPGRFSGRQFSNSRSEMNVSTLELGDSALYLCASSLEATLGGLEKLFFGSGTQLSVL.

The gene calls are TRBV5-1 and TRBJ2-7; weak D call: TRBD1 (6 bases). CDR1 SGHRS and CDR2 YFSETQ come from the germline V gene. Trimming took off 0 bases at V and 2 bases at J, with 12 bases between the two ends. The CDR3 has 15 amino acids. CDR3 region: CASSLGTVSTYEQYF. For the CDR3, the DNA is TGCGCCAGCAGCTTGGGGACAGTGTCGACCTACGAGCAGTACTTC.

V usage is TRBV6-5 and J usage is TRBJ1-2, with TRBD1 identical over 7 bases. The CDR3 loop spans 14 amino acids. After removal of 7 bases from V and 4 bases from J, the junction contained 9 bases not matched to a gene. In germline, CDR1 is MNHEY, CDR2 SVGAGI. CDR3 sequence reads: CASTGTGTAYGYTF. The CDR3 DNA reads TGTGCCAGCACCGGCACCGGGACAGCCTATGGCTACACCTTC.

The chain is built from TRBV5-1 and TRBJ1-1, with 7 bases that match TRBD1. Germline CDR1 SGHRS, CDR2 YFSETQ. The CDR3 length is 13 residues. The ends lost 2 bases at V and 4 bases at J; junction bases unmatched: 2. The CDR3 nucleotides are TGCGCCAGCAGCTTCGCAGGGGGCACTGAAGCTTTCTTT. It translates to CASSFAGGTEAFF.

V gene TRBV4-2 combines with J gene TRBJ1-4; D not certain. The ends were cut back, 1 base at V and 8 bases at J, with 14 bases in the middle. The germline gives CDR1 LGHNA, CDR2 YNFKEQ. The CDR3 length is 15 residues. For the CDR3, the DNA is TGTGCCAGCAGCCAAGTTCTAGGGATGGAAGAAAAACTGTTTTTT. As protein: CASSQVLGMEEKLFF.

The rearrangement joins TRBV28 to TRBJ1-3, with unresolved D. Trimming left V 3 bases short and J 0 bases short, with 15 bases between. Germline V gene lookup returns CDR1 MDHEN and CDR2 SYDVKM. The CDR3 runs to 17 residues. The CDR3 region is CASSFSGRISSGNTIYF. The DNA of the CDR3 is TGTGCCAGCAGTTTCTCGGGCAGAATAAGCTCTGGAAACACCATATATTTT.

The V call is TRBV25-1, the J call TRBJ1-4, with D possibly being TRBD1 (6 bases). This CDR3 is 14 amino acids long. Germline CDR1 MGHDK, CDR2 SYGVNS. V was trimmed by 2 bases and J by 5 bases, leaving 9 bases between them. CDR3 nucleotide sequence: TGTGCCAGCAGTGAAGTAGGGGGGAATGAAAAACTGTTTTTT. Amino acids: CASSEVGGNEKLFF.

The chain carries TRBV10-3 and TRBJ2-1, with TRBD1 matching 9 bases. The ends lost 7 bases at V and 12 bases at J; junction bases unmatched: 22. Germline loops: CDR1 ENHRY, CDR2 SYGVKD. The CDR3 has 17 residues. The CDR3 protein is CAIKGEAGQGTFGGQFF. CDR3 DNA sequence: TGTGCCATCAAGGGCGAGGCGGGACAGGGAACCTTTGGAGGGCAGTTCTTC.

This chain uses TRBV6-5 with TRBJ1-2; 9 bases map to TRBD1. This CDR3 has 16 residues. V lost 4 bases to trimming and J lost 6 bases; unmatched junction nucleotides: 12. The V gene's germline CDR1 is MNHEY and CDR2 SVGAGI. The CDR3 DNA reads TGTGCCAGCAGTTGGGACAGGGTAATTGAGAAGAATGGCTACACCTTC. Translation: CASSWDRVIEKNGYTF.

CDR3 sequence (DNA): TGTGCCAGCAGTAAACAGGAAAACTATGGCTACACCTTC. It encodes CASSKQENYGYTF. J is TRBJ1-2 and V is TRBV2; TRBD1 is a possible D gene (5 bases). Trimming stripped 5 bases from V and 2 bases from J, with 9 bases between. Looked up from germline, CDR1 is SNHLY and CDR2 is FYNNEI. The CDR3 is 13 amino acids.

This rearrangement joins TRBV6-6 to TRBJ2-5; 7 nucleotides agree with TRBD1. This CDR3 is 13 amino acids long. The germline CDR1 and CDR2 sequences are MNHNY and SVGAGI (reference sequence). The V segment lost 10 bases and the J segment 5 bases; nucleotides outside the gene matches: 10. The chain's CDR3 is CATSKGARETQYF. The CDR3 DNA reads as TGTGCCACCTCCAAGGGGGCGCGGGAGACCCAGTACTTC.

CDR3 DNA sequence: TGTGCCAGCAGTTTATCAGGGGCCAATGAGCAGTTCTTC. This translates into CASSLSGANEQFF. V usage is TRBV27 and J usage is TRBJ2-1, with D tentatively TRBD1 (5 bases). V was shortened by 0 bases and J by 6 bases, with 6 bases between the two germline ends. This CDR3 contains 13 residues. CDR1 is MNHEY, CDR2 SMNVEV, per germline (reference sequence).

V is TRBV18 and J is TRBJ1-3; 11 bases are shared with TRBD1. This CDR3 comprises 19 residues. Germline CDR1 and CDR2: KGHSH and LQKENI. With 2 bases clipped from V and 2 bases from J, the junction kept 11 bases outside the gene matches. The CDR3 sequence is CASSPEGQGAVRAGNTIYF. CDR3 DNA: TGTGCCAGCTCACCAGAAGGACAGGGGGCTGTACGGGCTGGAAACACCATATATTTT.

The chain uses TRBV6-1 and TRBJ2-7, with 11 bases that match TRBD1. V dropped 3 bases and J dropped 4; count of bases not matched to a gene: 5. In germline, CDR1 is MNHNS, CDR2 SASEGT. The CDR3 covers 15 residues. The CDR3 reads CASSESGTGGYEQYF. CDR3 coding DNA: TGTGCCAGCAGTGAGTCCGGGACAGGGGGGTACGAGCAGTACTTC.